This T cell receptor beta chain was found in a study of cytotoxic CD8 clonotypes in ibrutinib-treated CLL. Across the whole study: Timing of response sample collection was a median around 13 months after treatment start, with a range of 6 to 36.

Study results and caveats: Before falling back toward baseline at progression, clonality had risen at the time of ibrutinib response. While tracking circulating CD8+ T-cell counts, baseline clonality exceeded that of age-matched healthy donors.

A note on this clone: Its matching antigen is unknown.

V was clipped by 8 bases and J by 4 bases; unmatched bases: 6. Germline assignment: CDR1 LNHDA and CDR2 SQIVND (reference sequence). The CDR3 is made up of 14 amino acids. TCRdb's table, derived via immunoSEQ multiplex PCR, lists solely in-frame clones and lacks some. The table includes roughly 45,000 clones, 60% to 70% detected once. J is TRBJ1-3 and V is TRBV19, with 9 bases aligning to TRBD1. The sample was PBMCs, taken after 24 months of ibrutinib treatment. This clonotype was obtained from a human donor with chronic lymphocytic leukemia. CDR3 sequence (DNA): TGTGCCAGTGCACAGGGGGCGGACGGAAACACCATATATTTT. Its protein is CASAQGADGNTIYF.